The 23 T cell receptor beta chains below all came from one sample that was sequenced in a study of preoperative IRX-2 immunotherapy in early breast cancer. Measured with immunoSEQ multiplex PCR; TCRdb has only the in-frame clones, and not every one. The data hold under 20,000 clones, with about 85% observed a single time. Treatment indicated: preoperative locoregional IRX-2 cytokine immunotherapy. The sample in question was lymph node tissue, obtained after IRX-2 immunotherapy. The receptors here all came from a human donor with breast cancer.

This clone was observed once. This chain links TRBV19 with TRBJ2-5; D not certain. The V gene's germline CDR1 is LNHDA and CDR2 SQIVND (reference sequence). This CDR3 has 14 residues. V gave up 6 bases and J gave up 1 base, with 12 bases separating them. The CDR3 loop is CASSPLRTQETQYF. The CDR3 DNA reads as TGTGCCAGTAGCCCACTACGTACCCAAGAGACCCAGTACTTC.

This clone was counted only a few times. The CDR3 DNA sequence: TGTGCCAGTAGTATAGTCCTGGGTGCTGGGGCCAACGTCCTGACTTTC. Translated, it gives CASSIVLGAGANVLTF. This chain links TRBV19 with TRBJ2-6; D remains ambiguous. Between the trimmed V and J ends, which lost 1 base and 2 bases, there was a span of 9 bases. The germline V gene has CDR1 LNHDA and CDR2 SQIVND (reference sequence). CDR3 length: 16 amino acids. The full variable domain, rest sourced from reference TRBV19 and TRBJ2-6, is DGGITQSPKYLFRKEGQNVTLSCEQNLNHDAMYWYRQDPGQGLRLIYYSQIVNDFQKGDIAEGYSVSREKKESFPLTVTSAQKNPTAFYLCASSIVLGAGANVLTFGAGSRLTVL.

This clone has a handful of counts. CDR3 nucleotides: TGTGCCACCAGCAGCAAGGGCCGTTATGACTCGGAGTTCTTC. This gives the protein CATSSKGRYDSEFF. V and J are TRBV15 and TRBJ2-1; D uncertain. Trimming left V 3 bases short and J 14 bases short, with 20 bases between. From germline, CDR1 is LNHNV and CDR2 YYDKDF (reference sequence). The CDR3 extends over 14 amino acids.

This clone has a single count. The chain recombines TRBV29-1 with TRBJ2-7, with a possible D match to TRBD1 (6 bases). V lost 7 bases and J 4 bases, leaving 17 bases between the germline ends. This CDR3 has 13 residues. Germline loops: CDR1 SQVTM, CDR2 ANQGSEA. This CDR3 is CSAYRANYYEQYF. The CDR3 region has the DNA TGCAGCGCCTACAGGGCTAATTATTACGAGCAGTACTTC.

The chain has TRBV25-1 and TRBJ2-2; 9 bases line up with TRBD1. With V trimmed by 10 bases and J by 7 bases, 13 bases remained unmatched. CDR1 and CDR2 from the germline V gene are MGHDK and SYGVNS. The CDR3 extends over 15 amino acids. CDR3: CATQIQGASGGELFF. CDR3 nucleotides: TGTGCCACCCAAATACAGGGGGCGTCGGGCGGGGAGCTGTTTTTT.

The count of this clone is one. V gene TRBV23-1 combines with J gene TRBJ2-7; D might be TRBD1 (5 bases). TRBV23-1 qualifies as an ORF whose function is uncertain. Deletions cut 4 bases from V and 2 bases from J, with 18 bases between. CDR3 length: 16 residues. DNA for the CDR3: TGCGCCAGCAGTCCGAACCCTGACAGTTTACCCTACGAGCAGTACTTC. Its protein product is CASSPNPDSLPYEQYF.

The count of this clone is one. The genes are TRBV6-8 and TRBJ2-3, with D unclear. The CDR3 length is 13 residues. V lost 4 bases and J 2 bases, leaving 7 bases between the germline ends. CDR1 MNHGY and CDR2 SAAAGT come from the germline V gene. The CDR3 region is CASSSQVTDTQYF. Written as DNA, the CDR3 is TGTGCCAGCAGTTCGCAGGTCACAGATACGCAGTATTTT.

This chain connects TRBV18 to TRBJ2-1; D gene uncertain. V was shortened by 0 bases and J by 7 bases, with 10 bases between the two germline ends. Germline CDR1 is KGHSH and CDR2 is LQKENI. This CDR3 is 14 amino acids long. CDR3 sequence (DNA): TGTGCCAGCTCACCACCGGAACACTCGAATGAGCAGTTCTTC. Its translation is CASSPPEHSNEQFF.

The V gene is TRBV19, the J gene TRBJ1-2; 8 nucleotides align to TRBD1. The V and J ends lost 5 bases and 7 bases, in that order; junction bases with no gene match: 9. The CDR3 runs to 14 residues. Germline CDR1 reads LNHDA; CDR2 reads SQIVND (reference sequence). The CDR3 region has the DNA TGTGCCAGTAGTCTCGACAGGGGCCAGGGTGGCTACACCTTC. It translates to CASSLDRGQGGYTF.

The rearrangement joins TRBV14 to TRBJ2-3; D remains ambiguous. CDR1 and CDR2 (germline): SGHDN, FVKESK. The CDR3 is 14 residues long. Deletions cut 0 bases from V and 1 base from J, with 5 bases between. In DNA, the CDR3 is TGTGCCAGCAGCCAAGATTTGGGCACAGATACGCAGTATTTT. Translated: CASSQDLGTDTQYF.

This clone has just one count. In DNA, the CDR3 is TGTGCCTGGAGTCCTAATAAGGATCAGCCCCAGCATTTT. It specifies CAWSPNKDQPQHF. The chain joins TRBV30 to TRBJ1-5; D gene ambiguous. V gave up 2 bases and J gave up 5 bases, with 10 bases separating them. This CDR3 is built from 13 residues. Germline V CDR1 and CDR2: GTSNPN, SVGIG (reference sequence).

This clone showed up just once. The CDR3 spells CASILGSGTDTQYF. The CDR3 DNA follows: TGTGCCAGCATCTTAGGCTCCGGCACAGATACGCAGTATTTT. The rearrangement links TRBV6-8 to TRBJ2-3; no clear D. CDR3 size: 14 residues. The V gene lost 7 bases and the J gene lost 1 base, with 12 bases spanning the gap. From germline, CDR1 is MNHGY and CDR2 SAAAGT.

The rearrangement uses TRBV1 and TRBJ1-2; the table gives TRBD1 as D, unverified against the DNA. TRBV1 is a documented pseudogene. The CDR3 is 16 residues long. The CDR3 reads CASSQDPGTGIYGYTF. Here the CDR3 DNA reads TGCGCCAGCAGCCAAGACCCCGGGACAGGGATCTATGGCTACACCTTC.

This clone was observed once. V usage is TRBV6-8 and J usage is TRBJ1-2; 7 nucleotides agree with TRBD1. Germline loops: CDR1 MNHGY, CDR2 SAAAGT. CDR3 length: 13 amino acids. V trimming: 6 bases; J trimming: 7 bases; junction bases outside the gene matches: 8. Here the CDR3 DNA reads TGTGCCAGCAGACTGACAGGGCTGGCTGGCTACACCTTC. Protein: CASRLTGLAGYTF.

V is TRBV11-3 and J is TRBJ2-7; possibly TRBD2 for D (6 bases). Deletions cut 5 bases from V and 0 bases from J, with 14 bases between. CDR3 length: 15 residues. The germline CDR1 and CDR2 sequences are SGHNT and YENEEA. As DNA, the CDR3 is TGTGCCAGCAGCGCGCGGGACTCGTCCTCCTACGAGCAGTACTTC. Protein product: CASSARDSSSYEQYF.

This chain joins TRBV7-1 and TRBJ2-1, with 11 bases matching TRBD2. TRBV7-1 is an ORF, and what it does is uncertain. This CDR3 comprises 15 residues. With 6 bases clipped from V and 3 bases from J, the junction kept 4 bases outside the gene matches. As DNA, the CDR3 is TGTGCCAGCAGACCAACTAGCGGGAGCTACAATGAGCAGTTCTTC. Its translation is CASRPTSGSYNEQFF.

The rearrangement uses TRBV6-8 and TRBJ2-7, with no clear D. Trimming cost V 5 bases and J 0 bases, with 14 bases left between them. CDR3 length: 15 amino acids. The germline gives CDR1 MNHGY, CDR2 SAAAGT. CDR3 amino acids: CASSIRPPLSYEQYF. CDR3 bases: TGTGCCAGCAGTATCCGACCCCCCCTCTCCTACGAGCAGTACTTC.

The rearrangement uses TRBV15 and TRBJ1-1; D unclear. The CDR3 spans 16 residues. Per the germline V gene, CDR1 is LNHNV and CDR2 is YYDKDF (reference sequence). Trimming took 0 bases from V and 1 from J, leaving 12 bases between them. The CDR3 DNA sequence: TGTGCCACCAGCAGAGACACTACCGGAAGGAACACTGAAGCTTTCTTT. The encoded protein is CATSRDTTGRNTEAFF.

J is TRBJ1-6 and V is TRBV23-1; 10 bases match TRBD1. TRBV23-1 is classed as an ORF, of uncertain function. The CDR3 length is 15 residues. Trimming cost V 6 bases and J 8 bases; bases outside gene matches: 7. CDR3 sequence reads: CASSHGTGVDSPLHF. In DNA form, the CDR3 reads TGCGCCAGCAGCCACGGGACAGGGGTTGATTCACCCCTCCACTTT.

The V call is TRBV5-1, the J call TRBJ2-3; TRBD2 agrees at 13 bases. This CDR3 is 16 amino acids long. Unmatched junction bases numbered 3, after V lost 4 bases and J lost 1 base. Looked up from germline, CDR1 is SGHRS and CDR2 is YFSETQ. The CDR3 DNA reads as TGCGCCAGCAGCCCCGGACTAGCGGGAGGCACAGATACGCAGTATTTT. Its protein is CASSPGLAGGTDTQYF.

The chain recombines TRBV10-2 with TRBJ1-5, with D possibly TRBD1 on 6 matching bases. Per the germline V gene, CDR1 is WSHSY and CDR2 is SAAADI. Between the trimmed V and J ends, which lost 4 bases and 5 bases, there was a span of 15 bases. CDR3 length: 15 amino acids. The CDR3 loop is CASSGRDKTDQPQHF. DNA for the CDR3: TGCGCCAGCAGTGGCCGGGACAAGACCGATCAGCCCCAGCATTTT.

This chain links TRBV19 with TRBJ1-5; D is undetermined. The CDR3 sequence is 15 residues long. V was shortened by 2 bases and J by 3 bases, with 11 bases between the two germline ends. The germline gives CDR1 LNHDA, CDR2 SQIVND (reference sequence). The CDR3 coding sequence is TGTGCCAGTAGTATACCAGGACGAAACAATCAGCCCCAGCATTTT. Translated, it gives CASSIPGRNNQPQHF.

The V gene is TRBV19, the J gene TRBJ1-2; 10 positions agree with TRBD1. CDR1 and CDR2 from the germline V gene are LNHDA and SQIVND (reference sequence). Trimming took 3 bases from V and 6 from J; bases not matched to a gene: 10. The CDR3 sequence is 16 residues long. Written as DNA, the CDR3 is TGTGCCAGTAGTATTGTGTGGGGACAGGGGAGGGATGGCTACACCTTC. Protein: CASSIVWGQGRDGYTF.